This T cell receptor (beta chain) was recovered during a study of T cell repertoires in cytomegalovirus infection. Study background: Based on public TCR beta signatures, there were indications of CMV infection and of a matching HLA type.

The study, taken as a whole, reports: The response measured ex vivo was dominated by TCR beta clonotypes (HLA-C-restricted and CMV-specific). The cumulative frequency of public TCR beta families distinguished individuals who carried CMV together with the relevant HLA.

In TCRdb, the reads were re-called with MiXCR into one record per CDR3 protein. This sample carries over 95,000 distinct CDR3 sequences, more than 30% of them seen once, and the ten largest clones take 40% to 45%. CDR1 is LNHDA, CDR2 SQIVND, per germline (reference sequence). The CDR3 length is 14 residues. V lost 3 bases to trimming and J lost 3 bases; unmatched junction nucleotides: 4. A note on this clonotype: The target antigen is unknown.

V usage is TRBV19 and J usage is TRBJ1-1; 7 bases agree with TRBD1. Material: CD8+ T cells from cultured PBMCs, obtained from culture after CMV antigen stimulation. The clonotype originates from a human donor in good health (CMV status not recorded). Some clones in this sample may be carry-over from other donors' samples. CDR3 in DNA: TGTGCCAGTAGTATCGGGACAGATGACACTGAAGCTTTCTTT. Protein product: CASSIGTDDTEAFF.